The 9 T cell receptor beta chains presented below share a single source sample, sequenced in a study of CD8 T cells in ankylosing spondylitis. One entry per CDR3 protein results from TCRdb running MiXCR on the 5' RACE reads. Here the sample spans about 350,000 distinct CDR3 sequences, approximately 22% being singletons. Material: blood, either unsorted or a sorted T cell fraction (not recorded which). The receptors come from a male donor with ankylosing spondylitis or in good health (not recorded which).

V and J are TRBV12-3 or TRBV12-4 and TRBJ2-3; a possible D gene is TRBD2 (5 bases). V was shortened by 3 bases and J by 6 bases, with 10 bases between the two germline ends. The CDR3 is 13 residues long. The chain's CDR3 is CASSLGVWDTQYF. CDR3 nucleotide sequence: TGTGCCAGCAGTTTGGGAGTATGGGATACGCAGTATTTT.

Here the CDR3 DNA reads TGTGCCAGCAGTTTAGAGGGGTGGACCGGGGAGCTGTTTTTT. Encoded protein: CASSLEGWTGELFF. The chain carries TRBV12-3 or TRBV12-4 and TRBJ2-2, with a possible D match to TRBD1 (5 bases). This CDR3 comprises 14 residues. Trimming cost V 1 base and J 5 bases, with 8 bases left between them.

The V gene is TRBV7-8, the J gene TRBJ2-1; 7 bases agree with TRBD2. Germline values: CDR1 SGHVS, CDR2 FQNEAQ. The CDR3 loop spans 15 amino acids. J was trimmed by 6 bases and V by 5 bases; bases with no gene match: 10. CDR3 protein: CASSLRAGESNEQFF. The CDR3 bases are TGTGCCAGCAGCCTCCGGGCGGGGGAATCCAATGAGCAGTTCTTC.

The rearrangement joins TRBV12-3 or TRBV12-4 to TRBJ1-4; perhaps TRBD1 as D (5 bases). The CDR3 spans 15 residues. V was clipped by 7 bases and J by 0 bases, with 12 bases between them. The DNA for the CDR3 is TGTGCCAGCAAGAAGACAGTTGCAACTAATGAAAAACTGTTTTTT. Translation: CASKKTVATNEKLFF.

This clonotype was picked up many times. The chain uses TRBV3-1 and TRBJ2-7; D is tentatively TRBD1 or TRBD2 (6 bases each). Germline CDR1 reads LGHDT; CDR2 reads YNNKEL (reference sequence). Trimming took off 4 bases at V and 0 bases at J, with 19 bases between the two ends. This CDR3 has 17 amino acids. The CDR3 DNA sequence: TGTGCCAGCAGCCCCCCCTCAGGGGAGGACATCTCCTACGAGCAGTACTTC. Its translation is CASSPPSGEDISYEQYF.

The rearrangement joins TRBV7-6 to TRBJ1-2; 7 bases fit TRBD1. This CDR3 region has 14 residues. After removal of 1 base from V and 6 bases from J, the junction contained 5 bases not matched to a gene. Germline V gene data show CDR1 as SGHVS and CDR2 as FNYEAQ. In DNA, the CDR3 is TGTGCCAGCAGCTTAGAGGGGGCGGGTAATGGCTACACCTTC. Protein product: CASSLEGAGNGYTF.

This clonotype has just a few counts. The chain is built from TRBV6-4 and TRBJ2-1; 8 bases are a match to TRBD1. Germline CDR1 and CDR2: MRHNA and SNTAGT. The CDR3 runs 16 residues. The V segment lost 3 bases and the J segment 8 bases; nucleotides outside the gene matches: 12. This CDR3 reads CASSESLAGGLDEQFF. CDR3 bases: TGTGCCAGCAGTGAATCACTAGCAGGGGGCCTTGATGAGCAGTTCTTC.

This clonotype showed up just a few times. The chain is built from TRBV14 and TRBJ2-1; D gene unclear. The CDR3 spans 14 residues. V dropped 1 base and J dropped 6 bases, with 10 bases sitting between them. Germline V lookup: CDR1 SGHDN, CDR2 FVKESK. This CDR3 is CASSQVVRLNEQFF. CDR3 nucleotide sequence: TGTGCCAGCAGCCAAGTGGTCAGGCTCAATGAGCAGTTCTTC.

The chain joins TRBV6-7 to TRBJ2-7; the D is unclear. TRBV6-7 is marked as an open reading frame, function uncertain. Trimming took off 7 bases at V and 6 bases at J, with 10 bases between the two ends. The CDR3 is 11 residues long. CDR3 sequence (DNA): TGTGCCAGCATCCTCCCCCCCGAGCAGTACTTC. Its protein product is CASILPPEQYF.